A single sample is the source of the 24 T cell receptor beta chains below, sequenced in a study of blood T cells in healthy people across ages. The second PCR ran roughly 6 to 11 cycles with a sample-barcoded 5' primer and J-beta primers. TCRdb analysed the 5' RACE reads with MiXCR anew, one entry per CDR3 protein. Here the sample spans 550,000 to 650,000 distinct CDR3 sequences, under 30% being singletons. The source material was blood. The receptors stem from a woman of 80 years or more in good health.

The sample holds a few counts of this clonotype. A much more abundant neighbour one base away suggests this may be a read error. J is TRBJ2-7 and V is TRBV7-9; D gene unclear. The CDR3 is made up of 14 amino acids. V lost 4 bases to trimming and J lost 3 bases, with 13 bases between them. Germline CDR1 reads SEHNR; CDR2 reads FQNEAQ (reference sequence). CDR3 residues: CASSSRANRYEQYF. In nucleotides, the CDR3 is TGTGCCAGCAGCTCACGGGCGAACCGCTACGAGCAGTACTTC.

On this clonotype itself: A much bigger clone sits one base away, suggesting this may be a read error. This chain links TRBV27 with TRBJ2-7, with a weak D call TRBD1 (7 bases). From germline, CDR1 is MNHEY and CDR2 SMNVEV (reference sequence). The CDR3 extends over 15 amino acids. Here the CDR3 reads CARSLWRGPFYEQYF. As DNA, the CDR3 is TGTGCCCGCAGTTTATGGAGGGGGCCTTTCTACGAGCAGTACTTC.

The chain joins TRBV20-1 to TRBJ2-5, with D tentatively TRBD1 (5 bases). The DNA end lines up better with TRBJ2-7; the J call may be wrong. The germline gives CDR1 DFQATT, CDR2 SNEGSKA (reference sequence). CDR3 size: 13 residues. CDR3 amino acids: CSATDTYLYEQYF. In nucleotides, the CDR3 is TGCAGTGCAACGGACACCTACCTTTACGAGCAGTACTTC.

At least ten counts were recorded for this clonotype. The chain uses TRBV20-1 and TRBJ1-1; the D is unclear. This CDR3 is built from 11 residues. Trimming shortened V by 5 bases and J by 6 bases, and 10 bases separated the two germline ends. Germline V gives CDR1 DFQATT, CDR2 SNEGSKA (reference sequence). In nucleotides, the CDR3 is TGCAGTGCTCCCGAGGGTCCTGAAGCTTTCTTT. This translates into CSAPEGPEAFF.

This clonotype occurred once. CDR3 sequence reads: CASSLAERGSEQFF. CDR3 bases: TGTGCCAGCAGCTTGGCCGAGCGGGGAAGTGAGCAGTTCTTC. This chain uses TRBV3-1 with TRBJ2-1; 7 nucleotides line up with TRBD2. Looked up from germline, CDR1 is LGHDT and CDR2 is YNNKEL (reference sequence). The CDR3 extends over 14 amino acids. After removal of 5 bases from V and 9 bases from J, the junction contained 10 bases not matched to a gene.

At least ten counts were recorded for this clonotype. This chain connects TRBV6-6 to TRBJ2-7; 9 positions match TRBD1. V lost 0 bases, J lost 4 bases, and 7 bases stayed unmatched. The CDR3 is 16 amino acids. CDR1 MNHNY and CDR2 SVGAGI come from the germline V gene (reference sequence). Here the CDR3 reads CASSYSRGQGLYEQYF. The CDR3 bases are TGTGCCAGCAGTTACTCGAGGGGACAGGGCCTATACGAGCAGTACTTC.

With respect to this clonotype: This clone may be a read error of a much larger clone one base away. DNA of the CDR3: TGCGCCAGCAGCCCGGGACTAGCGGGGGGCGGAGTCTACAATGAGCAGTTCTTC. Protein sequence: CASSPGLAGGGVYNEQFF. This sequence joins TRBV5-1 and TRBJ2-1, with 15 bases aligning to TRBD2. The J segment lost 3 bases and the V segment lost 4 bases, leaving 8 bases of the junction unmatched. Germline lookup yields CDR1 SGHRS and CDR2 YFSETQ. The CDR3 sequence is 18 residues long.

This clonotype has a handful of counts. V usage is TRBV27 and J usage is TRBJ1-1; D is ambiguous. The V gene lost 5 bases and the J gene lost 5 bases, with 12 bases spanning the gap. Germline V CDR1 and CDR2: MNHEY, SMNVEV (reference sequence). The CDR3 covers 13 residues. The CDR3 region is CASSTREWTEAFF. As DNA, the CDR3 is TGTGCCAGCAGTACCCGCGAGTGGACTGAAGCTTTCTTT.

To note about this clonotype: Given a much more abundant clone one base away, this may be a read error. The conserved closing phenylalanine or tryptophan is absent in this CDR3, likely reflecting a read error. The chain has TRBV6-2 or TRBV6-3 and TRBJ2-4; 7 bases line up with TRBD2. Germline trimming cut 5 bases from V and 1 base from J; bases unmatched to any gene: 5. Looked up from germline, CDR1 is MNHEY and CDR2 is SVGEGT. The CDR3 extends over 15 amino acids. CDR3 in amino acids: CASSIAGLAKNIQYV. In DNA form, the CDR3 reads TGTGCCAGCAGTATAGCGGGTCTTGCCAAAAACATTCAGTACGTC.

The V gene is TRBV30, the J gene TRBJ1-6, with D possibly matching TRBD1 (6 bases). Germline-derived CDR1 and CDR2 are GTSNPN and SVGIG (reference sequence). The V end was cut by 3 bases, the J end by 3 bases, with 9 bases between. CDR3 length: 14 residues. The DNA of the CDR3 is TGTGCCTGGAGGATGGACAGCTATAATTCACCCCTCCACTTT. This encodes CAWRMDSYNSPLHF.

V usage is TRBV20-1 and J usage is TRBJ2-3; D is perhaps TRBD2 (6 bases). The CDR3 sequence is 14 residues long. Germline V gene sequence: CDR1 DFQATT, CDR2 SNEGSKA (reference sequence). With 3 bases removed from V and 0 bases from J, the gap between germline ends came to 10 bases. The chain's CDR3 is CSASRTISTDTQYF. DNA for the CDR3: TGCAGTGCTAGCCGGACTATTAGCACAGATACGCAGTATTTT.

At least ten counts were recorded for this clonotype. The rearrangement uses TRBV28 and TRBJ1-2; 8 bases are a match to TRBD1. The CDR3 has 14 amino acids. Looked up from germline, CDR1 is MDHEN and CDR2 is SYDVKM. V lost 5 bases to trimming and J lost 8 bases; unmatched junction nucleotides: 10. CDR3 region: CASSPRQGLGGYTF. Written as DNA, the CDR3 is TGTGCCAGCAGTCCCAGACAGGGGTTAGGAGGCTACACCTTC.

This clonotype was recorded many times. The genes are TRBV20-1 and TRBJ1-4, with D perhaps matching TRBD1 (5 bases). This CDR3 is built from 13 residues. Germline values: CDR1 DFQATT, CDR2 SNEGSKA (reference sequence). The V and J ends lost 4 bases and 0 bases respectively, with 6 bases between them. CDR3 loop: CSATGSTNEKLFF. The CDR3 nucleotides are TGCAGTGCTACAGGGTCAACTAATGAAAAACTGTTTTTT.

The gene calls are TRBV20-1 and TRBJ1-4; D is undetermined. Trimming removed 0 bases from V and 2 bases from J, with 19 bases in between. This CDR3 is 18 amino acids long. Germline-derived CDR1 and CDR2 are DFQATT and SNEGSKA (reference sequence). The CDR3 protein is CSARDQVVNGWTNEKLFF. CDR3 DNA: TGCAGTGCTAGAGATCAAGTCGTTAACGGTTGGACTAATGAAAAACTGTTTTTT.

This clonotype was observed at least ten times. J is TRBJ1-2 and V is TRBV3-1; 10 bases are shared with TRBD1. The CDR3 totals 15 residues. Germline V gene sequence: CDR1 LGHDT, CDR2 YNNKEL (reference sequence). Unmatched junction bases numbered 4, after V lost 4 bases and J lost 2 bases. CDR3 sequence: CASSPGTGANYGYTF. The DNA for the CDR3 is TGTGCCAGCAGCCCCGGGACAGGGGCCAACTATGGCTACACCTTC.

About this clonotype: Likely a read error: the CDR3 ends without its conserved phenylalanine or tryptophan. The rearrangement joins TRBV9 to TRBJ1-4, with D possibly being TRBD1 (5 bases). The ends were cut back, 0 bases at V and 8 bases at J, with 14 bases in the middle. Germline values: CDR1 SGDLS, CDR2 YYNGEE. The CDR3 loop spans 15 amino acids. This CDR3 is CASSVVGRGEEKLFV. The CDR3 coding sequence is TGTGCCAGCAGCGTAGTGGGAAGGGGAGAGGAAAAACTGTTTGTT.

There are a few counts of this clonotype. A junction boundary mismatches the germline segment, possibly from a read error. V and J are TRBV10-3 and TRBJ2-1; TRBD1 might be the D (5 bases). Per germline, CDR1 ENHRY and CDR2 SYGVKD. The CDR3 runs 12 residues. The CDR3 coding sequence is TGTGCCAGCAGTGCTCAGGGTACTGAGCAGTTCTTC. The encoded protein is CASSAQGTEQFF.

This clonotype was observed many times. J is TRBJ1-5 and V is TRBV12-3 or TRBV12-4, with TRBD1 identical over 7 bases. The junction had 4 bases not matched to a gene; V was cut back by 5 bases and J by 6 bases. This CDR3 region has 13 residues. CDR3 nucleotide sequence: TGTGCCAGCAGTCCCAGGGGGGGTCAGCCCCAGCATTTT. This encodes CASSPRGGQPQHF.

Worth noting for this clonotype: A single base separates this from a much larger clone, so it may be a read error. The V gene is TRBV20-1, the J gene TRBJ2-1; perhaps TRBD1 as D (7 bases). Trimming cost V 0 bases and J 15 bases, with 15 bases left between them. CDR1 is DFQATT and CDR2 is SNEGSKA in the germline V gene (reference sequence). The CDR3 runs 12 residues. CDR3 DNA sequence: TGCAGTGCTAGAGAGAGGAGGGACAGTGGGTTCTTC. Its translation is CSARERRDSGFF.

This clonotype was recorded many times. The J gene is TRBJ1-2, the V gene TRBV7-2; no firm D call. V dropped 5 bases and J dropped 4 bases, with 14 bases sitting between them. Germline lookup yields CDR1 SGHTA and CDR2 FQGNSA. The CDR3 is 14 residues long. The CDR3 bases are TGTGCCAGCAGCCTAGGAGGGTTCGGCTATGGCTACACCTTC. Amino acids: CASSLGGFGYGYTF.

This clonotype was detected many times. This chain connects TRBV20-1 to TRBJ2-5; D ambiguous. The V and J ends lost 5 bases and 4 bases respectively, with 11 bases between them. CDR3 length equals 12 residues. Germline V gene data show CDR1 as DFQATT and CDR2 as SNEGSKA (reference sequence). The CDR3 coding sequence is TGCAGTGCTCCTGGCACGAGAGAGACCCAGTACTTC. This encodes CSAPGTRETQYF.

In this sample, this clonotype turned up many times. The rearrangement joins TRBV6-6 to TRBJ2-7, with TRBD1 matching over 8 bases. The CDR3 covers 14 residues. Looked up from germline, CDR1 is MNHNY and CDR2 is SVGAGI (reference sequence). Trimming cost V 2 bases and J 3 bases; bases outside gene matches: 3. In DNA form, the CDR3 reads TGTGCCAGCAGTTACCGGGACAGGCTCTACGAGCAGTACTTC. It is translated as CASSYRDRLYEQYF.

This clonotype was counted many times. The rearrangement joins TRBV15 to TRBJ2-5; 12 bases agree with TRBD1. Trimming at V came to 2 bases and at J to 4 bases, leaving 5 bases not matched to a gene. CDR3 length: 16 amino acids. Per germline, CDR1 LNHNV and CDR2 YYDKDF (reference sequence). CDR3 protein: CATSRSGTGGAETQYF. The CDR3 bases are TGTGCCACCAGCAGATCCGGGACAGGGGGCGCAGAGACCCAGTACTTC.

This clonotype was counted ten times or more. This chain joins TRBV20-1 and TRBJ2-1, with 9 positions matching TRBD1. The CDR3 consists of 16 residues. J gave up 7 bases and V 2 bases, and 12 bases lay outside the gene matches. Germline V gene data show CDR1 as DFQATT and CDR2 as SNEGSKA (reference sequence). CDR3 sequence: CSARTPPGQGLNEQFF. CDR3 sequence (DNA): TGCAGTGCTAGAACCCCTCCGGGACAGGGATTAAATGAGCAGTTCTTC.